This TCR beta chain was captured by sequencing in a study of OX40 agonist ivuxolimab in advanced cancers. On the study more broadly: Those enrolled were about 82% male, with a mean age of around 58 years and ages from roughly 20 to 85. Three patients got partial responses; one had hepatocellular carcinoma and two had cutaneous melanoma.

General study points: Clonal expansion in partial responders at 0.1-3.0 mg/kg ranked among the lowest. There were also nonresponders showing low normalized T-cell clonal expansion.

A remark on this clone: Its specificity is not known.

Method: immunoSEQ multiplex PCR; TCRdb's copy keeps in-frame clones and lacks some. This table holds fewer than 90,000 clones, about 85% found once. The specimen comprised CD4+ or CD8+ T cells sorted from blood, sampled in a trial of the OX40 agonist ivuxolimab. The sequence came from an adult with an advanced solid tumor such as melanoma, head and neck, liver or kidney cancer.

This CDR3 reads CATRQGGELFF. In nucleotides, the CDR3 is TGTGCCACCCGCCAAGGCGGGGAGCTGTTTTTT. The J gene is TRBJ2-2, the V gene TRBV7-3; D is undetermined. CDR1 is SGHTA, CDR2 FQGTGA, per germline. Trimming left V 10 bases short and J 7 bases short, with 10 bases between. This CDR3 comprises 11 residues.